The rows below give T cell receptor beta chains drawn from one sample of a study of molecular identifiers for immune sequencing clone quantification. TCRdb independently ran MiXCR on the PCR reads; one entry per CDR3 protein. The data hold fewer than 350,000 distinct CDR3 sequences, with roughly a quarter observed a single time. Sample: naive CD8+ T cells from blood, with Jurkat cell RNA spiked in. These TCRs come from a human donor in good health. Some libraries in this study had Jurkat cell RNA spiked in. Both conserved end residues are part of each CDR3. D genes are given only for firm matches. Size is stated for part of the rows, as once, few or many counts, or as a class when the clone is expanded.

-,TRBJ2-3,many,TRBV28,TGTGCCAGCAGTTCTAGCTCGATTCGGACTACCACCCGCGGGAATACGCAGTATTTT,CASSSSSIRTTTRGNTQYF
TRBD1,TRBJ2-4,-,TRBV2,TGTGCCAGCAGTCCCCCCTCCGGGACAGGGGAGGGCATTCAGTACTTC,CASSPPSGTGEGIQYF
-,TRBJ1-2,-,TRBV3-1,TGTGCCAGCAGCCAATGGCCGGCGGGGGCAGGCTATGGCTACACCTTC,CASSQWPAGAGYGYTF
-,TRBJ2-1,many,TRBV29-1,TGCAGCGTCGATAGGGGGTTTGAGCAGTTCTTC,CSVDRGFEQFF
-,TRBJ2-3,many,TRBV24-1,TGTGCCACCAGTGCCACCTTTAACGGGGGACCCACAGATACGCAGTATTTT,CATSATFNGGPTDTQYF
-,TRBJ2-5,few,TRBV29-1,TGCAGCGTTGTTATATCGGACTATCAAGAGACCCAGTACTTC,CSVVISDYQETQYF
-,TRBJ2-3,many,TRBV7-9,TGTGCCAGCAGCTCTACAATTTGGACAGGCACAGATACGCAGTATTTT,CASSSTIWTGTDTQYF
TRBD2,TRBJ2-5,many,TRBV7-6,TGTGCCAGCAGCCCCCGGGTTTATAGCGGGGGACAAGAGACCCAGTACTTC,CASSPRVYSGGQETQYF
TRBD2,TRBJ2-3,many,TRBV4-3,TGCGCCAGCAGCCAAGACGTCCTAGCGGGAGAATGGACAGATACGCAGTATTTT,CASSQDVLAGEWTDTQYF
-,TRBJ2-5,-,TRBV6-6,TGTGCCAGCAGGGGAAACGGGGGCGGAGAGACCCAGTACTTC,CASRGNGGGETQYF
-,TRBJ2-1,many,TRBV30,TGTGCCTGGAGTGTAGTCGGAGAGCAGTTCTTC,CAWSVVGEQFF
-,TRBJ2-3,-,TRBV3-1,TGTGCCAGCAGCCAAGCAGGCGGCGGGATCACAGATACGCAGTATTTT,CASSQAGGGITDTQYF
-,TRBJ1-2,few,TRBV7-9,TGTGCCAGCAGCACCCGTGGAGGGGAGAACGATGGCTACACCTTC,CASSTRGGENDGYTF
TRBD1,TRBJ2-7,-,TRBV7-9,TGTGCCAGCAGCCCCCGGGACAGATCCTACGAGCAGTCCTTC,CASSPRDRSYEQSF
TRBD1,TRBJ2-3,-,TRBV7-9,TGTGCCAGCAGTGATCGGACAGGGGGCTCCACAGATACGCAGTATTTT,CASSDRTGGSTDTQYF
-,TRBJ1-5,few,TRBV30,TGTGCCTGGAGGTTCGGGAAAGCGAGCAATCAGCCCCAGCATTTT,CAWRFGKASNQPQHF
TRBD2,TRBJ2-1,many,TRBV29-1,TGCAGCGTTGACGACTCCCTCAGCGGGATCGACGGGGAGCAGTTCTTC,CSVDDSLSGIDGEQFF
-,TRBJ2-3,many,TRBV20-1,TGCAGTGCAGAGGACAGCGGTACGCAGTATTTT,CSAEDSGTQYF
TRBD1,TRBJ2-5,-,TRBV4-1,TGCGCCAGCAGCCAAAGTCCCGGGACAGAAGAGACCCAGTACTTC,CASSQSPGTEETQYF
-,TRBJ2-7,-,TRBV5-3,TGTGCCAGCAGCTTGGCCCCAGGGTGGTACGAGCAGTACTTC,CASSLAPGWYEQYF
-,TRBJ2-5,-,TRBV12-3/TRBV12-4,TGTGCCCGCGGTTTATGGGCAGGACGAGCGACCCAGTACTTC,CARGLWAGRATQYF
-,TRBJ1-5,few,TRBV9,TGTGCCAGCAGCGTATCTGGGGATGACCAGCCCCAGCATTTT,CASSVSGDDQPQHF
TRBD2,TRBJ2-7,-,TRBV20-1,TGCAGTGCTAGGGGGACTAGCGGGAGTCGGCCCTACGAGCAGTACTTC,CSARGTSGSRPYEQYF
-,TRBJ2-1,-,TRBV29-1,TGCAGCGTCAGGGATTTCGGTGAGCAGTTCTTC,CSVRDFGEQFF
TRBD1,TRBJ2-2,-,TRBV7-9,TGTGCCAGCAGCTTAGACGACAGGGCGAACACCGGGGAGCTGTTTTTT,CASSLDDRANTGELFF
-,TRBJ1-6,many,TRBV2,TGTGCCAGCAGTGAAGGGACATTTAATTCACCCCTCCACTTT,CASSEGTFNSPLHF
-,TRBJ2-3,many,TRBV2,TGTGCCAGCAGTGAAAGGGTAATCGGGGACCCAAGCACAGATACGCAGTATTTT,CASSERVIGDPSTDTQYF
TRBD2,TRBJ2-7,many,TRBV4-3,TGCGCCAGCAGCCAAGTACCTAGCGGAAACTACGAGCAGTACTTC,CASSQVPSGNYEQYF
-,TRBJ1-1,many,TRBV27,TGTGCCAGCAGTTTATTTTCTGTGAACACTGAAGCTTTCTTT,CASSLFSVNTEAFF
-,TRBJ1-1,many,TRBV27,TGTGCCAGCAGCGTCGACGGCGACACTGAAGCTTTCTTT,CASSVDGDTEAFF
-,TRBJ2-1,few,TRBV29-1,TGCAGCGTTGAAAGCCCCACAGCCCTCTCCTACAATGAGCAGTTCTTC,CSVESPTALSYNEQFF
TRBD2,TRBJ2-1,few,TRBV7-3,TGTGCCAGCAGCTTAACTGGACTAGCGGGAGGGTTAAACGAGCAGTTCTTC,CASSLTGLAGGLNEQFF
-,TRBJ1-1,few,TRBV12-3/TRBV12-4,TGTGCCAGCACGCCCGCAGAGAGGAACACTGAAGCTTTCTTT,CASTPAERNTEAFF
-,TRBJ1-1,-,TRBV20-1,TGCAGTGCCAACCCCGTATTAGCAATGAACACTGAAGCTTTCTTT,CSANPVLAMNTEAFF
-,TRBJ2-5,many,TRBV5-4,TGTGCCAGCAGCTTGTGGGGAGAGACCCAGTACTTC,CASSLWGETQYF
TRBD2,TRBJ2-1,many,TRBV7-2,TGTGCCAGCAGCTTAGGGACTAGCAATGAGCAGTTCTTC,CASSLGTSNEQFF
-,TRBJ2-7,-,TRBV20-1,TGCAGTGTCCATCGACCCGGCTTGTCCTACGAGCAGTACTTC,CSVHRPGLSYEQYF
-,TRBJ2-2,few,TRBV27,TGTGCCAGCAGTTTATTTGCGGGATACACCGGGGAGCTGTTTTTT,CASSLFAGYTGELFF
-,TRBJ2-3,-,TRBV4-2,TGTGCCAGCAGCCTGGGACAACTCACAGATACGCAGTATTTT,CASSLGQLTDTQYF
-,TRBJ2-3,few,TRBV7-9,TGTGCCAGCAGCTCAAGTCCGGGACGCGGCGCAGATACGCAGTATTTT,CASSSSPGRGADTQYF
-,TRBJ1-1,many,TRBV6-5,TGTGCCAGCAGTTACGACAGAAGGAACACTGAAGCTTTCTTT,CASSYDRRNTEAFF
-,TRBJ1-1,many,TRBV6-1,TGTGCCAGCCGTCAGGCGGGCCGGGGAGCTTTCTTT,CASRQAGRGAFF